Listed here are 27 T cell receptor beta chains from one sample, sequenced in a study of blood T cell repertoires in COVID-19. Clones were sequenced by immunoSEQ multiplex PCR, and TCRdb holds only the in-frame ones, with some missing. The sample has around 120,000 clones; about three quarters are singletons. The sample consisted of peripheral blood. The receptor source for this set is a woman in her 70s with acute or convalescent COVID-19.

In its sample, this clone was seen a few times. The genes are TRBV7-8 and TRBJ2-1; D is unresolved. The CDR3 sequence is 13 residues long. With 5 bases removed from V and 7 bases from J, the gap between germline ends came to 12 bases. Per germline, CDR1 SGHVS and CDR2 FQNEAQ. This chain's CDR3 is CASSASRLNEQFF. DNA of the CDR3: TGTGCCAGCAGCGCTAGTAGGTTAAATGAGCAGTTCTTC.

The V call is TRBV5-6, the J call TRBJ1-2; possible D gene TRBD1, 6 bases. Per the germline V gene, CDR1 is SGHDT and CDR2 is YYEEEE. The CDR3 sequence is 14 residues long. V was trimmed by 0 bases and J by 8 bases, leaving 14 bases between them. CDR3 region: CASSLGQGRGGYTF. The CDR3 DNA sequence: TGTGCCAGCAGCTTGGGGCAGGGGCGAGGAGGCTACACCTTC.

The chain combines TRBV15 with TRBJ1-2, with 9 nucleotides matching TRBD1. Germline trimming cut 5 bases from V and 8 bases from J; bases unmatched to any gene: 12. The CDR3 spans 15 residues. Germline CDR1 and CDR2: LNHNV and YYDKDF (reference sequence). CDR3 loop: CATSSPGQGIRGYTF. CDR3 DNA sequence: TGTGCCACCAGCTCCCCCGGACAGGGGATTAGGGGCTACACCTTC.

V and J are TRBV19 and TRBJ1-4, with 7 bases aligning to TRBD1. V was clipped by 6 bases and J by 7 bases; unmatched bases: 14. CDR3 length: 16 amino acids. Per germline, CDR1 LNHDA and CDR2 SQIVND (reference sequence). The CDR3 DNA follows: TGTGCCAGTAGCCCGAGGTCCGGGACAGAGGGTGAAAAACTGTTTTTT. It specifies CASSPRSGTEGEKLFF.

The V call is TRBV7-2, the J call TRBJ2-3, with 8 bases fitting TRBD2. The V segment lost 0 bases and the J segment 2 bases; nucleotides outside the gene matches: 7. Germline loops: CDR1 SGHTA, CDR2 FQGNSA. The CDR3 loop spans 17 amino acids. CDR3 region: CASSLAARGGPTDTQYF. In DNA form, the CDR3 reads TGTGCCAGCAGCTTAGCGGCCCGGGGGGGCCCCACAGATACGCAGTATTTT.

The chain is built from TRBV6-6 and TRBJ1-5, with 9 nucleotides matching TRBD1. Germline assignment: CDR1 MNHNY and CDR2 SVGAGI (reference sequence). This CDR3 has 17 residues. With 6 bases clipped from V and 2 bases from J, the junction kept 11 bases outside the gene matches. The CDR3 reads CASSRKQGAIGNQPQHF. The CDR3 bases are TGTGCCAGCAGCCGAAAACAGGGGGCTATCGGCAATCAGCCCCAGCATTTT.

A few counts support this clone. The chain links TRBV7-3 to TRBJ1-1, with D possibly TRBD1 on 6 matching bases. CDR3 size: 16 residues. Germline CDR1 and CDR2: SGHTA and FQGTGA. V was pared by 5 bases and J by 0 bases, with 16 bases between. The CDR3 protein is CASSLLGGRMNTEAFF. The CDR3, as DNA: TGTGCCAGCAGCCTCCTCGGGGGGCGCATGAACACTGAAGCTTTCTTT.

The rearrangement links TRBV28 to TRBJ1-1; D perhaps matches TRBD1 (5 bases). The CDR3 has 15 residues. Germline V gene sequence: CDR1 MDHEN, CDR2 SYDVKM. Trimming took 3 bases from V and 0 from J, leaving 11 bases between them. The CDR3 DNA follows: TGTGCCAGCAGTTTGGGGGGGGTCGTGAACACTGAAGCTTTCTTT. Its translation: CASSLGGVVNTEAFF.

The chain uses TRBV18 and TRBJ1-5; D not certain. Per the germline V gene, CDR1 is KGHSH and CDR2 is LQKENI. V was pared by 3 bases and J by 7 bases, with 19 bases between. This CDR3 spans 16 amino acids. The CDR3 nucleotides read TGTGCCAGCTCACCCGAGGGCCTGAAGCTAGGGCAGCCCCAGCATTTT. It translates to CASSPEGLKLGQPQHF.

The table lists this clone with many counts. The chain is built from TRBV3-1 (or the pseudogene TRBV3-2) and TRBJ1-5, with D hard to call. Trimming took off 1 base at V and 9 bases at J, with 10 bases between the two ends. Germline loops: CDR1 LGHDT, CDR2 YNNKEL (reference sequence). The CDR3 runs 13 residues. In nucleotides, the CDR3 is TGTGCCAGCAGCCAAGGGAGTATATTGCCCCAGCATTTT. It encodes CASSQGSILPQHF.

The genes are TRBV19 and TRBJ1-5; 10 bases agree with TRBD1. J was trimmed by 5 bases and V by 10 bases; bases with no gene match: 14. CDR3 length: 16 residues. CDR1 is LNHDA, CDR2 SQIVND, per germline (reference sequence). CDR3 sequence (DNA): TGTGCCACCGCCCCGGGGGCGGACAGGGGGTATCAGCCCCAGCATTTT. Its translation: CATAPGADRGYQPQHF.

A few counts support this clone. The V call is TRBV5-1, the J call TRBJ1-6; D is undetermined. V lost 0 bases and J lost 6, with 7 bases in between. This CDR3 contains 14 residues. Germline lookup yields CDR1 SGHRS and CDR2 YFSETQ. CDR3 coding DNA: TGCGCCAGCAGCTTGGCACAGACTAATTCACCCCTCCACTTT. Protein product: CASSLAQTNSPLHF. Using reference TRBV5-1 and TRBJ1-6 for the parts outside the CDR3, the full variable domain is KAGVTQTPRYLIKTRGQQVTLSCSPISGHRSVSWYQQTPGQGLQFLFEYFSETQRNKGNFPGRFSGRQFSNSRSEMNVSTLELGDSALYLCASSLAQTNSPLHFGNGTRLTVT.

This clone has just one count. The chain employs TRBV9 and TRBJ2-2; D ambiguous. The CDR3 contains 14 residues. Trimming stripped 0 bases from V and 3 bases from J, with 6 bases between. Germline CDR1 SGDLS, CDR2 YYNGEE. The CDR3 region is CASSVGGYTGELFF. CDR3 coding DNA: TGTGCCAGCAGCGTAGGCGGCTACACCGGGGAGCTGTTTTTT.

The CDR3 sequence is CASRETGGFNEQFF. In DNA form, the CDR3 reads TGTGCCAGCAGGGAGACAGGGGGCTTCAATGAGCAGTTCTTC. The chain carries TRBV2 and TRBJ2-1; 10 nucleotides agree with TRBD1. The germline CDR1 and CDR2 sequences are SNHLY and FYNNEI. The ends lost 6 bases at V and 6 bases at J; junction bases unmatched: 5. The CDR3 covers 14 residues. The full variable domain, its missing parts supplied by reference TRBV2 and TRBJ2-1, is EPEVTQTPSHQVTQMGQEVILRCVPISNHLYFYWYRQILGQKVEFLVSFYNNEISEKSEIFDDQFSVERPDGSNFTLKIRSTKLEDSAMYFCASRETGGFNEQFFGPGTRLTVL.

This clone has only a few counts. Other nucleotide sequences in the sample specify the same CDR3. The gene calls are TRBV9 and TRBJ1-1; 9 positions agree with TRBD1. The germline V gene has CDR1 SGDLS and CDR2 YYNGEE. After removal of 4 bases from V and 4 bases from J, the junction contained 5 bases not matched to a gene. This CDR3 contains 14 residues. In DNA, the CDR3 is TGTGCCAGCAGCCTACAGGGGGCTGGCACTGAAGCTTTCTTT. Residues: CASSLQGAGTEAFF.

The chain recombines TRBV2 with TRBJ1-2, with D unresolved. Germline CDR1 and CDR2: SNHLY and FYNNEI. The ends were cut back, 0 bases at V and 1 base at J, with 9 bases in the middle. CDR3 length equals 15 residues. The CDR3 coding sequence is TGTGCCAGCAGTGAAGCGTTGCGGGGTAACTATGGCTACACCTTC. This translates into CASSEALRGNYGYTF.

This sequence joins TRBV11-2 and TRBJ2-2, with TRBD2 identical over 8 bases. Per germline, CDR1 SGHAT and CDR2 FQNNGV. Unmatched junction bases numbered 2, after V lost 1 base and J lost 4 bases. The CDR3 spans 15 residues. The CDR3: CASSLVREGTGELFF. The CDR3 nucleotides read TGTGCCAGCAGCTTAGTCCGGGAGGGCACCGGGGAGCTGTTTTTT.

This clone has more than one count but fewer than ten. The chain joins TRBV6-1 to TRBJ1-2; TRBD1 agrees at 9 bases. J gave up 8 bases and V 6 bases, and 7 bases lay outside the gene matches. CDR3 length: 13 amino acids. CDR1 and CDR2 (germline): MNHNS, SASEGT. CDR3 sequence (DNA): TGTGCCAGCAGGGGACAGGGTTCCTTCGGCTACACCTTC. It specifies CASRGQGSFGYTF.

This chain connects TRBV5-6 to TRBJ1-1, with 12 bases fitting TRBD1. J gave up 3 bases and V 0 bases, and 12 bases lay outside the gene matches. CDR3 size: 19 residues. Per germline, CDR1 SGHDT and CDR2 YYEEEE. The CDR3 region is CASSLAVGQGAHLHTEAFF. CDR3 in DNA: TGTGCCAGCAGCTTGGCCGTGGGACAGGGGGCGCATCTACACACTGAAGCTTTCTTT.

The rearrangement uses TRBV7-8 and TRBJ2-5, with 8 bases that match TRBD1. This CDR3 contains 15 residues. V lost 5 bases, J lost 2 bases, and 7 bases stayed unmatched. Germline loops: CDR1 SGHVS, CDR2 FQNEAQ. The CDR3 loop is CASSPVDRVQETQYF. Here the CDR3 DNA reads TGTGCCAGCAGCCCTGTGGACAGGGTTCAAGAGACCCAGTACTTC.

The gene calls are TRBV5-6 and TRBJ2-6; tentative D call: TRBD2 (6 bases). The V end was cut by 5 bases, the J end by 0 bases, with 18 bases between. Germline V lookup: CDR1 SGHDT, CDR2 YYEEEE. This CDR3 contains 18 residues. The CDR3 reads CASSKVAGQSSGANVLTF. DNA for the CDR3: TGTGCCAGCAGTAAGGTGGCGGGGCAAAGCTCTGGGGCCAACGTCCTGACTTTC.

The chain combines TRBV30 with TRBJ2-1; TRBD1 matches 8 bases. The V gene end was trimmed by 1 base and the J gene end by 6 bases; junction bases not matched to a gene: 11. The CDR3 runs to 16 residues. Germline V gene data show CDR1 as GTSNPN and CDR2 as SVGIG (reference sequence). The CDR3: CAWSEYGTGGLNEQFF. As DNA, the CDR3 is TGTGCCTGGAGTGAGTACGGGACAGGCGGTCTCAATGAGCAGTTCTTC.

The chain recombines TRBV9 with TRBJ1-6, with 7 bases fitting TRBD1. The V segment lost 0 bases and the J segment 9 bases; nucleotides outside the gene matches: 6. Germline V lookup: CDR1 SGDLS, CDR2 YYNGEE. CDR3 size: 15 residues. The CDR3 DNA reads TGTGCCAGCAGCGTAGCTACAGGGGAGACTTCACCCCTCCACTTT. This sequence encodes CASSVATGETSPLHF.

The chain combines TRBV14 with TRBJ2-7, with unresolved D. Trimming shortened V by 0 bases and J by 5 bases, and 11 bases separated the two germline ends. The CDR3 is 14 residues long. Per the germline V gene, CDR1 is SGHDN and CDR2 is FVKESK. CDR3 nucleotide sequence: TGTGCCAGCAGCCAAGATTGGCGGTGGAACGAGCAGTACTTC. This gives the protein CASSQDWRWNEQYF.

This chain links TRBV28 with TRBJ2-3; TRBD1 might be the D (6 bases). The germline V and J ends were trimmed by 3 bases and 2 bases, with 12 bases remaining between them. The CDR3 has 15 residues. Germline CDR1 reads MDHEN; CDR2 reads SYDVKM. As DNA, the CDR3 is TGTGCCAGCAGTTTGGGGGACACCAACACAGATACGCAGTATTTT. It yields the protein CASSLGDTNTDTQYF.

The chain uses TRBV15 and TRBJ2-2; TRBD2 matches 7 bases. The trim removed 3 bases at V and 4 bases at J, leaving 5 bases unmatched. Germline assignment: CDR1 LNHNV and CDR2 YYDKDF (reference sequence). This CDR3 region has 15 residues. The CDR3 protein is CATSRGGDGTGELFF. The CDR3 DNA is TGTGCCACCAGCAGGGGGGGGGATGGCACCGGGGAGCTGTTTTTT.

This clone was seen once. The rearrangement joins TRBV2 to TRBJ1-5; D uncertain. Trimming took 4 bases from V and 1 from J, leaving 5 bases between them. CDR1 SNHLY and CDR2 FYNNEI come from the germline V gene. CDR3 length: 13 residues. The CDR3 spells CASSVQSNQPQHF. The CDR3 DNA is TGTGCCAGCAGTGTACAGAGCAATCAGCCCCAGCATTTT.